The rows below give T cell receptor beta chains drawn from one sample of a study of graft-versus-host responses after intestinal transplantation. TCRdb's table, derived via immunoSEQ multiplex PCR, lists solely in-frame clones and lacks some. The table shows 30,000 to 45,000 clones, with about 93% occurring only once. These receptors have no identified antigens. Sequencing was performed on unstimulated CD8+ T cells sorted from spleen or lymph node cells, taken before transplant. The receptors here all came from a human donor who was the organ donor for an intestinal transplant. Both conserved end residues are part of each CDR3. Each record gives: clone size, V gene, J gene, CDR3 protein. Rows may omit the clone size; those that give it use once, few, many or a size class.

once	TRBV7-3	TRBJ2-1	CASSITGLAGPYNEQFF
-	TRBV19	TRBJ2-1	CASGLGTSSYNEQFF
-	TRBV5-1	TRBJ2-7	CASSLTGPEQYF
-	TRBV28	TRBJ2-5	CASSLFPDWSGRETQYF
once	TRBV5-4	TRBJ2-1	CASSSDSDWYNEQFF
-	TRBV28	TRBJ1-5	CASSWAGGQPQHF
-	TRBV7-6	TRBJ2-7	CASSAGTGYEQYF
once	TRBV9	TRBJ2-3	CASSRSTDTQYF
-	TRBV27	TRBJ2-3	CASSLVAGVRTDTQYF
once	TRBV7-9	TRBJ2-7	CASSDLGGVEFSEQYF
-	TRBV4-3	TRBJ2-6	CASSQDRSHSGANVLTF
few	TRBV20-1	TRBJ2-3	CSARDIVQYF
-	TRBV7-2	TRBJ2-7	CASSLAAGGRREQYF
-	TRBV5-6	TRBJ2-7	CASSLGGASTYEQYF
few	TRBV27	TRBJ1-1	CASSLGQGSTEAFF
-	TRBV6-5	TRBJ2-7	CASSYSTSGSKEQYF
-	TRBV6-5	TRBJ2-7	CASSFGPSYEQYF
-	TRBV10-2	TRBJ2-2	CASTRRDTGELFF
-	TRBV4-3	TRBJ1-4	CASSPETHREQHNEKLFF
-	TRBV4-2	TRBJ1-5	CASSPRDRDSNQPQHF
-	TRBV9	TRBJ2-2	CASSVSGSTGELFF
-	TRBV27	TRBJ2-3	CASSSTDTQYF
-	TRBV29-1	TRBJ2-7	CSVEGLAGSRSSYEQYF
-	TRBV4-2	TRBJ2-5	CASSQDRTGQETQYF
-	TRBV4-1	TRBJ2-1	CASSQDTGADEQFF
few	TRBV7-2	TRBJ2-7	CASSLDYEQYF
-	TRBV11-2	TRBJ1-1	CASKNPGGRVNSEAFF
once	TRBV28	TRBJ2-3	CASSLVSILTDTQYF
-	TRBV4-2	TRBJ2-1	CASSQRVAVSYNEQFF
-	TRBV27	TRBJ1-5	CASSLSFNQPQHF
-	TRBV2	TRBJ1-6	CASNGALAVALHF
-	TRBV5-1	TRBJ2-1	CASSFPGWDEQFF
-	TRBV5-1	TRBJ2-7	CASSLEGGREYEQYF
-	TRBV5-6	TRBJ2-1	CASSSTSAPYNEQFF
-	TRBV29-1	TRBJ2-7	CSVQTGYEQYF
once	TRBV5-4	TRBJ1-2	CASSLGDYGYTF
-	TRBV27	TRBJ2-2	CASSPVTGGPGELFF
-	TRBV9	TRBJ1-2	CASSVGPRIYGYTF
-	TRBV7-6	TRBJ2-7	CASSTRDRGLLDEQYF
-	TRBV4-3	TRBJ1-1	CASSQDEGYTEAFF
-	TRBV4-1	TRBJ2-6	CASSQGGTGASGANVLTF
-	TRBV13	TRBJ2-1	CASSFAAYNEQFF
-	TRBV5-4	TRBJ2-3	CASSLVWDPDTQYF
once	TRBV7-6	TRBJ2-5	CASSFRYGGETQYF
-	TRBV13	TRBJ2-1	CASSLDAPGGRRNEQFF
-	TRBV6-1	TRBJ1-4	CASDTGDGIEKLFF
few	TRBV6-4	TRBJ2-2	CASSDAGGPGTGELFF
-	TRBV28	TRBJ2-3	CASSEPGLALTDTQYF
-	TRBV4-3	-	CASSQDLGREVYEQYF
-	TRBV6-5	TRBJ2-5	CAGSYSPGAGTQYF
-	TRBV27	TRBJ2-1	CASSFTGGVEQFF
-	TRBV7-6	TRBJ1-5	CASSPHHSNQPQHF
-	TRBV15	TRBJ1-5	CATSPQPGNGGHQPQHF
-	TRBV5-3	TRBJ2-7	CARSYSDEGPYEQYF
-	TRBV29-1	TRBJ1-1	CSVEDRGYEAFF
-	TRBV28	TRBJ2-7	CASSHGETPPYEQYF
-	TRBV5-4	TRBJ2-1	CASRPSSGGYNEQFF
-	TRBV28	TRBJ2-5	CASSLGQGTQETQYF